This TCR beta chain was profiled in a study of shared clonotypes between healthy human individuals. Clones were sequenced by immunoSEQ multiplex PCR, and TCRdb holds only the in-frame ones, with some missing. This sample carries roughly 2,500,000 clones, more than 85% of them seen once, and the ten largest clones take approximately 0.36%. The trim removed 4 bases at V and 3 bases at J, leaving 5 bases unmatched. This CDR3 contains 14 residues. Germline values: CDR1 LNHDA, CDR2 SQIVND (reference sequence). Donors, healthy HIV-negative adults, lacked recent acute infections or vaccinations. Study-level findings and limits: The naive CD4 repertoires of several donors were compared, and roughly 5% of clonotypes were shared.

As for this clone: Its matching antigen is unknown. Other DNA sequences from this sample encode an identical CDR3 as well.

Material: naive CD4+ T cells from PBMCs. Documented subset: CD45RA+ positively selected. The genes are TRBV19 and TRBJ1-2, with TRBD1 matching over 7 bases. This sequence originates from a man between 18 and 29 years old in good health. Some clones in this sample may be carry-over from other donors' samples. The CDR3 DNA is TGTGCCAGTAGTACACAGGGGAGAGACTATGGCTACACCTTC. This gives the protein CASSTQGRDYGYTF.